This T cell receptor beta chain was obtained from a study of neurological immune-mediated disorders. Study-level results: Patients with HTLV-1-associated myelopathy had the highest level of TCR clonal expansion, whereas patients with multiple sclerosis had the lowest level, falling beneath the level found in healthy controls.

V was shortened by 2 bases and J by 5 bases, with 16 bases between the two germline ends. Per the germline V gene, CDR1 is DFQATT and CDR2 is SNEGSKA (reference sequence). The CDR3 runs to 15 residues. Ten or more counts support this clonotype. What it recognizes is unknown. Synthesis of cDNA used 5'RACE (with 10-nucleotide random UMIs). Each CDR3 protein gets one entry after TCRdb re-called the 5' RACE reads with MiXCR. The sample yields approximately 38,000 distinct CDR3 sequences, around a tenth seen once. The sorted-subset TCR libraries were prepared using some 960,000 CD4+ or CD8+ T cells as the starting material.

The sample comprised CD4+ T cells from blood. This clonotype was obtained from a woman aged 25-40 years with HTLV-1-associated myelopathy (HAM/TSP). This chain links TRBV20-1 with TRBJ2-1; no reliable D call. For the CDR3, the DNA is TGCAGTGCTAGACGACCACATCGGCCCAACAATGAGCAGTTCTTC. It yields the protein CSARRPHRPNNEQFF.